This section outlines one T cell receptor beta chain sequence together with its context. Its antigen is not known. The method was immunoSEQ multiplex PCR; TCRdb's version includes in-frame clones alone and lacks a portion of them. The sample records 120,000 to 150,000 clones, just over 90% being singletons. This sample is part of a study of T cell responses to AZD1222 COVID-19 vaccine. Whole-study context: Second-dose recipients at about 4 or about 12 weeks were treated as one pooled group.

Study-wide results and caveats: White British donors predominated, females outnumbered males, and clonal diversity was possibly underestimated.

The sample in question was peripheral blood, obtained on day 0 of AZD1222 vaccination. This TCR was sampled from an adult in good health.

The CDR3 spells CASSVASGTDTQYF. Written as DNA, the CDR3 is TGTGCCAGCAGCGTAGCTTCAGGGACGGATACGCAGTATTTT. The chain employs TRBV9 and TRBJ2-3; D may match TRBD1 or TRBD2 (5 bases each). Germline V lookup: CDR1 SGDLS, CDR2 YYNGEE. V shed 0 bases and J shed 6 bases, with 11 bases lying between them. The CDR3 is made up of 14 amino acids.